This is a list of T cell receptor beta chains from one sample in a study of Ad26.COV2.S vaccination and SARS-CoV-2 variants. The data were produced by immunoSEQ multiplex PCR, yet TCRdb's version contains in-frame clones alone and is incomplete. The sample holds around 270,000 clones; roughly nine tenths are singletons and the top ten take roughly 3%. The sequencing here drew on peripheral blood, taken in a trial of Ad26.COV2.S vaccine versus placebo. The receptor set was obtained from a person aged 18-60 years who received the Ad26.COV2.S COVID-19 vaccine or a placebo. Each CDR3 is given with its conserved first and last residue. Fields, in order: CDR3 length, J gene, V gene, clone size, D gene, CDR3 protein, CDR3 DNA. The D gene is left open where the match is weak. Some rows mark clone size as missing; the rest say once, few, many or name a class of expanded clone.

17 | TRBJ2-1 | TRBV19 | NA | NA | CASSIPSLGRGYNEQFF | TGTGCCAGTAGTATCCCGTCTCTCGGGAGAGGGTACAATGAGCAGTTCTTC
13 | TRBJ2-1 | TRBV10-2 | NA | NA | CAGGRGFDNEQFF | TGCGCGGGGGGTAGGGGCTTCGACAATGAGCAGTTCTTC
16 | TRBJ1-1 | TRBV5-1 | once | NA | CASSLVSGVPNTEAFF | TGCGCCAGCAGCTTGGTTTCGGGAGTGCCGAACACTGAAGCTTTCTTT
14 | TRBJ2-3 | TRBV5-1 | NA | NA | CASSRTSTTDTQYF | TGCGCCAGCAGCCGTACATCCACCACAGATACGCAGTATTTT
16 | TRBJ2-1 | TRBV18 | NA | NA | CASSPPGLISYNEQFF | TGTGCCAGCTCACCACCGGGGCTCATATCCTACAATGAGCAGTTCTTC
15 | TRBJ1-4 | TRBV5-6 | NA | NA | CASSLGLQGGGKLFF | TGTGCCAGCAGCTTAGGTTTGCAGGGAGGAGGAAAACTGTTTTTT
14 | TRBJ1-5 | TRBV6-6 | few | NA | CASSYIQGFQPQHF | TGTGCCAGCAGTTACATCCAGGGATTTCAGCCCCAGCATTTT
15 | TRBJ1-5 | TRBV6-5 | NA | NA | CASRLTGLGNQPQHF | TGTGCCAGCAGGCTCACAGGGCTCGGTAATCAGCCCCAGCATTTT
15 | TRBJ2-5 | TRBV7-6 | NA | TRBD2 | CASGGTSGYQETQYF | TGTGCCAGCGGAGGGACTAGCGGGTATCAAGAGACCCAGTACTTC
13 | TRBJ2-5 | TRBV18 | NA | NA | CASSPESSGTQYF | TGTGCCAGCTCACCGGAATCGTCGGGGACCCAGTACTTC
15 | TRBJ2-3 | TRBV11-3 | NA | NA | CASSLVSGGRDTQYF | TGTGCCAGCAGCTTAGTTAGCGGCGGTCGGGATACGCAGTATTTT
11 | TRBJ1-2 | TRBV5-5 | NA | NA | CASSSRGGYTF | TGTGCCAGCAGCTCCAGAGGTGGCTACACCTTC
16 | TRBJ2-1 | TRBV4-2 | once | NA | CASSQDSQLSYNEQFF | TGTGCCAGCAGCCAAGATAGCCAGTTATCCTACAATGAGCAGTTCTTC
13 | TRBJ1-6 | TRBV5-6 | NA | NA | CASSSSPNSPLHF | TGTGCCAGCAGCTCCTCCCCGAATTCACCCCTCCACTTT
14 | TRBJ1-3 | TRBV5-1 | NA | NA | CASSSGRDGNTIYF | TGCGCCAGCAGCTCTGGCAGGGATGGAAACACCATATATTTT
16 | TRBJ1-2 | TRBV18 | NA | NA | CASSPSAGLGNYGYTF | TGTGCCAGCTCACCATCCGCAGGGTTGGGCAACTATGGCTACACCTTC
14 | TRBJ1-5 | TRBV4-3 | NA | TRBD1 | CASSPRTGFGPQHF | TGCGCCAGCAGCCCTCGGACAGGCTTCGGGCCCCAGCATTTT